This T cell receptor beta chain was found in a study of early T cells in non-severe SARS-CoV-2 infection. Study as a whole: It was bulk RNA from unsorted whole blood that was sequenced, and the chains were unpaired.

TCRdb re-analysed the 5' RACE reads in MiXCR, keeping a single row per CDR3 protein. The data show about 80,000 distinct CDR3 sequences, about 5% seen once. This clonotype was observed many times. This sequence was found in an adult who was a healthcare worker with PCR-confirmed SARS-CoV-2 infection or an uninfected control (not recorded which). The source material was whole blood, sampled at baseline.

CDR3 sequence: CASSEVTRGFGEQFF. CDR3 sequence (DNA): TGTGCCAGCAGTGAGGTGACTAGGGGGTTCGGTGAGCAGTTCTTC. The genes are TRBV6-1 and TRBJ2-1, with D perhaps TRBD1 or TRBD2 (6 bases each). Trimming left V 3 bases short and J 9 bases short, with 18 bases between. In germline, CDR1 is MNHNS, CDR2 SASEGT. The CDR3 covers 15 residues.